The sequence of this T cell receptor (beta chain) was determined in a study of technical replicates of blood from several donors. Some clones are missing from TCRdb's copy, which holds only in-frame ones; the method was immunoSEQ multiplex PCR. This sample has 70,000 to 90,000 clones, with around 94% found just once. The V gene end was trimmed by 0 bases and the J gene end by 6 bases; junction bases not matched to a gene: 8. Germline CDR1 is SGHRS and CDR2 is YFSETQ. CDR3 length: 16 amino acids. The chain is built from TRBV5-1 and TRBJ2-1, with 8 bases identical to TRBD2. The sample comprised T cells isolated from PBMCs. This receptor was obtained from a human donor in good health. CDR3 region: CASSLEFLAGLNEQFF. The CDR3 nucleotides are TGCGCCAGCAGCTTGGAATTCCTAGCGGGCCTCAATGAGCAGTTCTTC.